Following are 18 T cell receptor beta chains from one sample sequenced in a study of spatial heterogeneity in lung cancer. What these receptors recognize is not known. TCRdb re-analysed the 5' RACE reads in MiXCR, keeping a single row per CDR3 protein. This table holds 9,000 to 10,000 distinct CDR3 sequences, 6.3% found once. As for time point: sample taken at primary tumor resection. Whole-study results and caveats: Intratumoral expanded alpha and beta TCR counts were found to track tumor mutation counts.

This specimen was lung tumor tissue, taken at surgery. These TCRs come from a female donor with early-stage non-small cell lung cancer.

This clonotype was recorded at least ten times. The chain carries TRBV12-3 or TRBV12-4 and TRBJ2-4, with D possibly matching TRBD1 (5 bases). CDR3 length: 13 amino acids. V was cut by 7 bases and J by 9 bases, with 16 bases left in between. CDR3 bases: TGTGCCAGCAATCCCGACAGAACGGGCATTCAGTACTTC. Protein product: CASNPDRTGIQYF.

This clonotype is judged medium-sized. The chain couples TRBV11-2 to TRBJ2-3; possible D gene TRBD1, 5 bases. Trimming stripped 5 bases from V and 5 bases from J, with 17 bases between. Per the germline V gene, CDR1 is SGHAT and CDR2 is FQNNGV. The CDR3 has 15 residues. In nucleotides, the CDR3 is TGTGCCAGCAGCCGTACTACAACCCAGGGAGATACGCAGTATTTT. The encoded protein is CASSRTTTQGDTQYF.

Within the sample, this clonotype is medium-sized. The rearrangement links TRBV27 to TRBJ1-1; D may be TRBD1 (5 bases). The V end lost 5 bases, the J end lost 10 bases, and 20 bases lay between the germline ends. The V gene's germline CDR1 is MNHEY and CDR2 SMNVEV (reference sequence). This CDR3 region has 14 residues. This chain's CDR3 is CASSTTDPGVTAFF. The DNA of the CDR3 is TGTGCCAGCAGTACAACGGATCCGGGGGTAACAGCTTTCTTT.

The chain carries TRBV6-5 and TRBJ2-1, with D possibly TRBD2 on 5 matching bases. The germline V and J ends were trimmed by 8 bases and 15 bases, with 17 bases remaining between them. The CDR3 totals 11 residues. Germline V gene lookup returns CDR1 MNHEY and CDR2 SVGAGI. The CDR3 sequence is CASRLSGLLFF. The CDR3 DNA sequence: TGTGCCAGCCGCCTATCGGGATTACTGTTCTTC.

This clonotype was seen at least ten times. The rearrangement joins TRBV20-1 to TRBJ2-7; 10 bases fit TRBD2. Germline lookup yields CDR1 DFQATT and CDR2 SNEGSKA (reference sequence). The CDR3 totals 13 residues. The DNA for the CDR3 is TGCAGCGCTCCGGGACTAGCGATCTACGAGCAGTACTTC. This codes for CSAPGLAIYEQYF.

The CDR3 reads CASSQGTGGAGANVLTF. The DNA for the CDR3 is TGTGCCAGCAGCCAAGGGACAGGGGGTGCTGGGGCCAACGTCCTGACTTTC. The chain links TRBV3-1 to TRBJ2-6; TRBD1 matches 10 bases. From germline, CDR1 is LGHDT and CDR2 YNNKEL (reference sequence). The CDR3 is 17 residues long. The trim removed 1 base at V and 2 bases at J, leaving 2 bases unmatched.

This clonotype was observed a handful of times. The V call is TRBV6-4, the J call TRBJ2-1, with 7 bases matching TRBD2. Germline V gene data show CDR1 as MRHNA and CDR2 as SNTAGT. This CDR3 comprises 14 residues. V lost 0 bases to trimming and J lost 12 bases; unmatched junction nucleotides: 8. This CDR3 is CASSDSAEAGPQFF. As DNA, the CDR3 is TGTGCCAGCAGTGACTCGGCGGAAGCGGGGCCGCAGTTCTTC.

In its sample, this clonotype is medium-sized. The genes are TRBV7-8 and TRBJ2-1; D is possibly TRBD1 (6 bases). In germline, CDR1 is SGHVS, CDR2 FQNEAQ. Trimming removed 5 bases at V and 6 bases at J, with 14 bases between. The CDR3 contains 14 residues. CDR3 DNA: TGTGCCAGCAGCCCAATGGACAGCGGCAATGAGCAGTTCTTC. It translates to CASSPMDSGNEQFF. The full variable domain, in which reference TRBV7-8 and TRBJ2-1 provide the parts outside the CDR3, is GAGVSQSPRYKVAKRGQDVALRCDPISGHVSLFWYQQALGQGPEFLTYFQNEAQLDKSGLPSDRFFAERPEGSVSTLKIQRTQQEDSAVYLCASSPMDSGNEQFFGPGTRLTVL.

This clonotype has a count of ten or more. V usage is TRBV5-1 and J usage is TRBJ2-3; 10 positions match TRBD2. Germline V gene lookup returns CDR1 SGHRS and CDR2 YFSETQ. This CDR3 contains 16 residues. After removal of 0 bases from V and 2 bases from J, the junction contained 3 bases not matched to a gene. CDR3 nucleotide sequence: TGCGCCAGCAGCTTGGGACTAGCGGGCTCCACAGATACGCAGTATTTT. Translation gives CASSLGLAGSTDTQYF.

This clonotype was seen many times. This chain links TRBV20-1 with TRBJ1-6; maybe TRBD1 (5 bases). CDR3 length: 13 amino acids. From germline, CDR1 is DFQATT and CDR2 SNEGSKA (reference sequence). Trimming took off 1 base at V and 7 bases at J, with 8 bases between the two ends. CDR3 region: CSARGTGNSPLHF. The DNA for the CDR3 is TGCAGTGCTAGAGGCACAGGCAATTCACCCCTCCACTTT.

In this sample, this clonotype is medium-sized. The CDR3 DNA reads as TGTGCCAGCAGCTTAGGAGGGGTCCAAGAGACCCAGTACTTC. It encodes CASSLGGVQETQYF. J is TRBJ2-5 and V is TRBV13, with D tentatively TRBD1 (5 bases). The CDR3 covers 14 residues. V lost 0 bases and J 1 base, leaving 6 bases between the germline ends. Germline V CDR1 and CDR2: PRHDT, FYEKMQ (reference sequence).

This clonotype is labeled as medium-sized. The chain couples TRBV20-1 to TRBJ2-1; TRBD2 agrees at 12 bases. Trimming at V came to 3 bases and at J to 6 bases, leaving 21 bases not matched to a gene. CDR3 length equals 20 residues. Germline V CDR1 and CDR2: DFQATT, SNEGSKA (reference sequence). The CDR3 nucleotides read TGCAGTGCTAGTCCGCCACACCTTCTAACTAGCGGGAGGCTGGCCAATGAGCAGTTCTTC. Encoded protein: CSASPPHLLTSGRLANEQFF.

Details on this clonotype: This may stem from a read error, because a much larger clone lies one nucleotide away. The chain carries TRBV7-6 and TRBJ1-3; D remains ambiguous. This CDR3 is built from 14 residues. Germline V CDR1 and CDR2: SGHVS, FNYEAQ. The CDR3 is CPSSLGGSGNTIYF. DNA of the CDR3: TGTCCCAGCAGCTTAGGAGGCTCTGGAAACACCATATATTTT. The full variable domain, completed using reference TRBV7-6 and TRBJ1-3, is GAGVSQSPRYKVTKRGQDVALRCDPISGHVSLYWYRQALGQGPEFLTYFNYEAQQDKSGLPNDRFSAERPEGSISTLTIQRTEQRDSAMYRCPSSLGGSGNTIYFGEGSWLTVV.

The chain uses TRBV7-2 and TRBJ2-4, with a weak D call TRBD1 (8 bases). The CDR3 sequence is 16 residues long. Trimming pared 5 bases from V and 0 bases from J, leaving 14 bases between. Germline-derived CDR1 and CDR2 are SGHTA and FQGNSA. DNA for the CDR3: TGTGCCAGCAGCCGGACAGGGAGGGCAGCCAAAAACATTCAGTACTTC. Its protein is CASSRTGRAAKNIQYF. Looking up the rest from reference TRBV7-2 and TRBJ2-4 gives the full variable domain: GAGVSQSPSNKVTEKGKDVELRCDPISGHTALYWYRQSLGQGLEFLIYFQGNSAPDKSGLPSDRFSAERTGGSVSTLTIQRTQQEDSAVYLCASSRTGRAAKNIQYFGAGTRLSVL.

This clonotype qualifies as medium-sized (0.01 to 0.1%). This chain joins TRBV5-1 and TRBJ1-1; weak D call: TRBD1 (6 bases). CDR3 size: 15 residues. Trimming cost V 0 bases and J 0 bases, with 9 bases left between them. Germline V gene lookup returns CDR1 SGHRS and CDR2 YFSETQ. The CDR3, as DNA: TGCGCCAGCAGCTTGGTACAGGGCATGAACACTGAAGCTTTCTTT. This gives the protein CASSLVQGMNTEAFF.

There are a few counts of this clonotype. The chain combines TRBV6-1 with TRBJ1-5; 7 positions agree with TRBD1. The germline V gene encodes CDR1 MNHNS and CDR2 SASEGT. The CDR3 is 17 amino acids. Trimming removed 7 bases from V and 0 bases from J; junction bases left unmatched: 12. The CDR3 loop is CASITRDRPVSNQPQHF. The CDR3 DNA reads as TGTGCCAGCATCACCAGGGACAGACCCGTTAGCAATCAGCCCCAGCATTTT.

The chain's CDR3 is CASSRGSSTTQVQYF. CDR3 nucleotides: TGTGCCAGCAGTAGGGGGTCCTCTACCACTCAGGTCCAGTACTTC. The chain couples TRBV6-1 to TRBJ2-5; D possibly corresponds to TRBD1 (6 bases). V was shortened by 5 bases and J by 10 bases, with 23 bases between the two germline ends. Germline lookup yields CDR1 MNHNS and CDR2 SASEGT. This CDR3 spans 15 amino acids.

In this sample, this clonotype turned up many times. The CDR3 loop reads CASSLAGLAGNTDTQYF. As DNA, the CDR3 is TGCGCCAGCAGCTTGGCGGGACTAGCGGGCAACACAGATACGCAGTATTTT. The chain is built from TRBV5-1 and TRBJ2-3, with TRBD2 identical over 12 bases. CDR1 is SGHRS, CDR2 YFSETQ, per germline. CDR3 length equals 17 residues. V shed 0 bases and J 2 bases; nucleotides not matched to a gene: 4.